This entry lists 5 T cell receptor beta chains sequenced from one sample in a study of cytomegalovirus exposure and HLA in healthy donors. Method: immunoSEQ multiplex PCR; TCRdb's copy keeps in-frame clones and lacks some. Of about 300,000 clones listed, roughly 88% are singletons. The material sequenced was PBMCs. These receptor sequences come from a woman between 18 and 29 years old in good health and CMV-seronegative.

This chain uses TRBV6-5 with TRBJ2-7; D gene ambiguous. This CDR3 comprises 14 residues. Germline V gene sequence: CDR1 MNHEY, CDR2 SVGAGI. The V end lost 0 bases, the J end lost 0 bases, and 6 bases lay between the germline ends. The CDR3, as DNA: TGTGCCAGCAGTTACTCCTCAGTCTCCTACGAGCAGTACTTC. Encoded protein: CASSYSSVSYEQYF.

This sequence joins TRBV6-5 and TRBJ2-1; 13 bases are shared with TRBD2. This CDR3 has 15 amino acids. The germline V gene has CDR1 MNHEY and CDR2 SVGAGI. The V segment lost 8 bases and the J segment 2 bases; nucleotides outside the gene matches: 3. The CDR3 sequence: CASRLAGGPYNEQFF. In nucleotides, the CDR3 is TGTGCCAGCCGACTAGCGGGAGGACCCTACAATGAGCAGTTCTTC.

The chain combines TRBV28 with TRBJ2-2; tentatively, D is TRBD1 (6 bases). V was shortened by 5 bases and J by 1 base, with 14 bases between the two germline ends. Germline CDR1 MDHEN, CDR2 SYDVKM. This CDR3 is 16 amino acids long. CDR3 sequence (DNA): TGTGCCAGCAGTCCCAGGGGTCGGATGAACACCGGGGAGCTGTTTTTT. This sequence encodes CASSPRGRMNTGELFF.

This sequence joins TRBV5-6 and TRBJ2-1; a weak D match, TRBD2 (6 bases). V shed 0 bases and J shed 5 bases, with 12 bases lying between them. CDR3 length: 15 residues. Germline-derived CDR1 and CDR2 are SGHDT and YYEEEE. The CDR3 sequence: CASSLGSSAHNEQFF. The CDR3 bases are TGTGCCAGCAGCTTGGGATCTAGCGCCCACAATGAGCAGTTCTTC.

This clone has only one observation. The V and J genes are TRBV11-2 and TRBJ2-7, with 7 bases aligning to TRBD1. The ends lost 4 bases at V and 6 bases at J; junction bases unmatched: 9. The CDR3 is made up of 14 amino acids. Looked up from germline, CDR1 is SGHAT and CDR2 is FQNNGV. The CDR3 reads CASSYGSQGFEQYF. The CDR3 DNA follows: TGTGCCAGCAGCTACGGATCACAGGGGTTCGAGCAGTACTTC.